This TCR beta chain was sequenced for a study of blood T cell repertoires in COVID-19. Study-wide background: Researchers got acute and convalescent COVID-19 samples from the United States, Italy and Spain.

Trimming took 3 bases from V and 3 from J; bases not matched to a gene: 7. Germline values: CDR1 KGHSH, CDR2 LQKENI. The CDR3 totals 16 residues. Participants' own reports of clinical history determined their cohort assignment. Assay used: immunoSEQ multiplex PCR; TCRdb lists only in-frame clones, some missing. The sample consists of some 180,000 clones, about 80% of them appearing once. The sequencing sample was made of PBMCs or T cells enriched from blood (not recorded which). The chain carries TRBV18 and TRBJ2-2; 7 nucleotides line up with TRBD1. The TCR comes from a woman aged 55-69 years with acute COVID-19. The CDR3 sequence is CASSPPGQLHTGELFF. For the CDR3, the DNA is TGTGCCAGCTCACCTCCGGGACAGCTACACACCGGGGAGCTGTTTTTT.